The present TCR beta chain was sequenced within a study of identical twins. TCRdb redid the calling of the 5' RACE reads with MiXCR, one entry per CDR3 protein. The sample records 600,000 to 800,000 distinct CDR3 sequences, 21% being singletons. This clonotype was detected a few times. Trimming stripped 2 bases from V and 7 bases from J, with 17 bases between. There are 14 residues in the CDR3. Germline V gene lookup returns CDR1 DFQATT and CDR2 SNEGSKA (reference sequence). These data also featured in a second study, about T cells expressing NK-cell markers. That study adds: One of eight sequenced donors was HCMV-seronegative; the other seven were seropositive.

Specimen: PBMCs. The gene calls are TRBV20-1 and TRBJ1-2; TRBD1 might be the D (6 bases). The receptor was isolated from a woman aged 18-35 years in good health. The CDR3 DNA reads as TGCAGTGCTAGACCGTGGGGGGGGCGCGGTGGCTACACCTTC. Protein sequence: CSARPWGGRGGYTF.